This TCR beta chain was found in a study of T cells in localized non-small cell lung cancer. General study results and limits: Only one tumor region was sequenced, so heterogeneity remains possible. The highest T cell clonality was in uninvolved adjacent lung, above tumor.

The CDR3 is 13 residues long. V was clipped by 2 bases and J by 6 bases; unmatched bases: 4. Germline V gives CDR1 SGHRS, CDR2 YFSETQ. Produced via immunoSEQ multiplex PCR; TCRdb's table is partial and in-frame only. This table has approximately 28,000 clones, roughly 80% appearing once. As to this clone: Antigen unknown.

This rearrangement joins TRBV5-1 to TRBJ1-2, with 7 bases identical to TRBD1. The clonotype originates from a man between 40 and 70 years old with stage III lung adenocarcinoma. The sample here was peripheral blood mononuclear cells, taken before any cancer treatment. Here the CDR3 DNA reads TGCGCCAGCAGCTTCCTAGGACAGGATGGCTACACCTTC. This gives the protein CASSFLGQDGYTF.